This T cell receptor beta chain was documented in a study of response to subunit inactivated influenza vaccine. Study observations and caveats: Authors suggested each seasonal influenza vaccination recruits few new T cells.

This clonotype appeared a few times. What it binds is unknown. Via MiXCR, TCRdb re-called the RT-PCR reads, giving one row per CDR3 protein. The sample yields hundreds of thousands of distinct CDR3 sequences, 12% to 15% seen once. The V and J ends lost 0 bases and 1 base, in that order; junction bases with no gene match: 15. The CDR3 length is 19 residues. Germline CDR1 is SGHRS and CDR2 is YFSETQ. This TCR derives from a man in his fifties who received an inactivated influenza vaccine. Sample: PBMCs from blood, taken about 14 days before vaccination. The chain is built from TRBV5-1 and TRBJ1-1, with 7 bases lining up with TRBD1. In DNA, the CDR3 is TGCGCCAGCAGCTTGGATCTCCACAGGGGTCCGTGGGGGAACACTGAAGCTTTCTTT. This codes for CASSLDLHRGPWGNTEAFF.